This T cell receptor (beta chain) was retrieved from a study of Graves' ophthalmopathy and Graves' hyperthyroidism. This clonotype was recorded a few times. Researchers took RNA transcripts and amplified TCR beta CDR3 regions from them. Following a first-round RT-PCR that used HTBI primers, a second-round multiplex PCR was carried out. TCRdb ran MiXCR on the multiplex PCR reads and lists one entry per CDR3 protein. The sample comprises 680,000 or so distinct CDR3 sequences, about 20% of which are singletons, and around 7% rests with the top ten. Clinical symptoms, serum thyroxine, TRAb, thyroid ultrasound and orbital computed tomography formed the basis of diagnosis. The receptor's source is a woman aged 18-29 years with stable Graves' hyperthyroidism. Some clones in this sample may be carry-over from other donors' samples. The sequenced sample was peripheral blood.

The CDR3 coding sequence is TGTGCCAGCAGAAAGGCCCTCGGACAGGTCTACAATGAGCAGTTCTTC. This translates into CASRKALGQVYNEQFF. The chain is built from TRBV13 and TRBJ2-1; 7 bases line up with TRBD1. Germline V gene sequence: CDR1 PRHDT, CDR2 FYEKMQ (reference sequence). V was clipped by 6 bases and J by 3 bases; unmatched bases: 11. The CDR3 spans 16 residues.